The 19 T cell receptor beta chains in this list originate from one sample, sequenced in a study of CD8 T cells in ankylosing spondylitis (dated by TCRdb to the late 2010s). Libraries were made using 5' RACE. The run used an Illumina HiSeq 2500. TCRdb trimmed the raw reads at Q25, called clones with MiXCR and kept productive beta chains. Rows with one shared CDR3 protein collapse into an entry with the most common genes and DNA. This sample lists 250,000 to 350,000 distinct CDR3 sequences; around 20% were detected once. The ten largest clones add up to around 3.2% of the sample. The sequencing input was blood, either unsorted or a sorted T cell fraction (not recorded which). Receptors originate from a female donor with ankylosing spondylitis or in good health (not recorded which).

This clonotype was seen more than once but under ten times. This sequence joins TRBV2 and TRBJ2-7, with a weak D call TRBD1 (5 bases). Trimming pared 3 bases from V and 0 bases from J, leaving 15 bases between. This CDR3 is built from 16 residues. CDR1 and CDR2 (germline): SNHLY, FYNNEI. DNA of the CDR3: TGTGCCAGCAGTGATCCGGCCAGGGCAAGCTCCTACGAGCAGTACTTC. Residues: CASSDPARASSYEQYF.

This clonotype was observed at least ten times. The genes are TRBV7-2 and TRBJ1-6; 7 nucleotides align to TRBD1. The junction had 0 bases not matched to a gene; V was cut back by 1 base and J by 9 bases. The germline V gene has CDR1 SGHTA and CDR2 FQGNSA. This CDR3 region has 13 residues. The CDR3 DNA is TGTGCCAGCAGCTTAGGACAGGGTTCACCCCTCCACTTT. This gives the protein CASSLGQGSPLHF.

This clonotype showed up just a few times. Here the CDR3 DNA reads TGTGCCAGTAGTAGCTCTAGCGGGAGAGTCGGCAATGAGCAGTTCTTC. This sequence encodes CASSSSSGRVGNEQFF. The rearrangement uses TRBV19 and TRBJ2-1; 10 nucleotides align to TRBD2. CDR3 length: 16 amino acids. With 4 bases clipped from V and 6 bases from J, the junction kept 9 bases outside the gene matches. CDR1 and CDR2 from the germline V gene are LNHDA and SQIVND (reference sequence).

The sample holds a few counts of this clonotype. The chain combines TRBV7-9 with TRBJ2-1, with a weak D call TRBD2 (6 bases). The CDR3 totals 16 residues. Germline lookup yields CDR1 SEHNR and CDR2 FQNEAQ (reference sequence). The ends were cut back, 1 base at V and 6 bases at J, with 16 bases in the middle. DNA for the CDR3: TGTGCCAGCAGCTTAGGGGTTGGACGGGAGTCCAATGAGCAGTTCTTC. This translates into CASSLGVGRESNEQFF.

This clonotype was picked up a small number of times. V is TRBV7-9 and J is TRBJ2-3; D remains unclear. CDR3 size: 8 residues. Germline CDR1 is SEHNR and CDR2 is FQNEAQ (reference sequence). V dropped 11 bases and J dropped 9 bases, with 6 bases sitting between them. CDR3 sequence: CASSTQYF. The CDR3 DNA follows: TGTGCCTCATCCACGCAGTATTTT.

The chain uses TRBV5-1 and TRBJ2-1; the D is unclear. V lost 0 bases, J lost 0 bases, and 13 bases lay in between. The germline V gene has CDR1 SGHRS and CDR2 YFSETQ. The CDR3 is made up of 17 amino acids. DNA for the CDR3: TGCGCCAGCAGCTTGGCTTCGGGTTCCAGCTCCTACAATGAGCAGTTCTTC. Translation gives CASSLASGSSSYNEQFF.

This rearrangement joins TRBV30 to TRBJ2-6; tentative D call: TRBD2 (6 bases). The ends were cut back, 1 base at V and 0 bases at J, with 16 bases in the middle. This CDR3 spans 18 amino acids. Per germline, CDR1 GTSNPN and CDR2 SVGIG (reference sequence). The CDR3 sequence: CAWSALAGWGSGANVLTF. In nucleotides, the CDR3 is TGTGCCTGGAGTGCGCTGGCGGGATGGGGCTCTGGGGCCAACGTCCTGACTTTC.

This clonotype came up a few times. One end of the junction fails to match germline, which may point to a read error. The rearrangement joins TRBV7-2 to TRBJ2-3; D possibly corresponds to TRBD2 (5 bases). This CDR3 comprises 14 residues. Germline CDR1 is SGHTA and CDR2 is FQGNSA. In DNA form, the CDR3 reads TGTGCCAGCAGCTTAGCGGCTAGCAGAGATACGCAGTATTTT. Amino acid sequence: CASSLAASRDTQYF.

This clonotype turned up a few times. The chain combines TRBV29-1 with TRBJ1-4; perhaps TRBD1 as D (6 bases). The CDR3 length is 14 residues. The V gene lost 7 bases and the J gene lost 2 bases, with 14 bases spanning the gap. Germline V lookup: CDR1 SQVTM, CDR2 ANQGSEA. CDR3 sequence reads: CSAQDTGTNEKLFF. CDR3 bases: TGCAGCGCCCAAGACACAGGGACTAATGAAAAACTGTTTTTT.

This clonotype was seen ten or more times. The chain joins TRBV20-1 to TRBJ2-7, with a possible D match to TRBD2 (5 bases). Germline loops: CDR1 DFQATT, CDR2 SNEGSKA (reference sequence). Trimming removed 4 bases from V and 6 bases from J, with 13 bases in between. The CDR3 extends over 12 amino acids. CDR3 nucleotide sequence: TGCAGTGCTATCGGAGCGGTCGGCGAGCAGTACTTC. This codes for CSAIGAVGEQYF.

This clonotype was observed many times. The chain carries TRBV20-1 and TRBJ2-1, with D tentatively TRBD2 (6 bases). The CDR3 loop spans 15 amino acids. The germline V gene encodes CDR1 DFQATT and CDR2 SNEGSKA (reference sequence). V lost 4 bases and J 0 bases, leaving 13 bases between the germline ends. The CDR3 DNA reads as TGCAGTGCTATACTAGCTTCAAGCTCCTACAATGAGCAGTTCTTC. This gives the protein CSAILASSSYNEQFF.

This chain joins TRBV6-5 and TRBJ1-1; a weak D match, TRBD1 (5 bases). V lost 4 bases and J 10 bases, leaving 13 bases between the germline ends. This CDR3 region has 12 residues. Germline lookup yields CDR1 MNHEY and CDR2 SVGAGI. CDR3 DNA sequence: TGTGCCAGCAGTTCCTTGTATAGGGGAGCTTTCTTT. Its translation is CASSSLYRGAFF.

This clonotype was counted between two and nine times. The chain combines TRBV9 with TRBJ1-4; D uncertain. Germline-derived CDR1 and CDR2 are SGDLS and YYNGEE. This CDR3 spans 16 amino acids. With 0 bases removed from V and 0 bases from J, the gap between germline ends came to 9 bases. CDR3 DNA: TGTGCCAGCAGCGTAGGGGCAGCCTCAACTAATGAAAAACTGTTTTTT. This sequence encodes CASSVGAASTNEKLFF.

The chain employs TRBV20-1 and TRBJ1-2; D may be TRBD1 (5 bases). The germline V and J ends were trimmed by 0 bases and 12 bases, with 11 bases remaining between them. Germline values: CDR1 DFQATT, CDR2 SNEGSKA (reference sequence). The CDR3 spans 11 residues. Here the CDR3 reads CSARDQKGNTF. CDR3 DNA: TGCAGTGCTAGAGATCAAAAGGGGAACACCTTC.

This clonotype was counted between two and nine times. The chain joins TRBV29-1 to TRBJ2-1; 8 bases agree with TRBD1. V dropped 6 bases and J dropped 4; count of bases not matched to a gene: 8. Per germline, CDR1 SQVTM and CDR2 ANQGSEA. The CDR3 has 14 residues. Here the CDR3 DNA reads TGCAGCGTCGTGGACAGGGCGGATTACAATGAGCAGTTCTTC. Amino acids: CSVVDRADYNEQFF.

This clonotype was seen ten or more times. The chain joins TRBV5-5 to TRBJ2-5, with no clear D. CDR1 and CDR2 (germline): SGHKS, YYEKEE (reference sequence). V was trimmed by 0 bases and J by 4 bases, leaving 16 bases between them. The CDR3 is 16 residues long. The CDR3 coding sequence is TGTGCCAGCAGCTTGGAATATTTCGTCAGTAGAGAGACCCAGTACTTC. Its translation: CASSLEYFVSRETQYF.

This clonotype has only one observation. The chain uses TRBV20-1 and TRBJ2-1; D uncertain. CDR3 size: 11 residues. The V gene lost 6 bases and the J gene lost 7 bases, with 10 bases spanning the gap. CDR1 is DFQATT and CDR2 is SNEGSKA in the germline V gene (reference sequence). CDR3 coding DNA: TGCAGTGCAACTGGTACGAATGAGCAGTTCTTC. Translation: CSATGTNEQFF.

This CDR3 is CAMSPGSRGVAGTDTQYF. In DNA, the CDR3 is TGTGCCATGAGCCCCGGGAGCCGTGGAGTAGCGGGCACAGATACGCAGTATTTT. V is TRBV25-1 and J is TRBJ2-3; possible D gene TRBD2, 6 bases. The length of the CDR3 is 18 residues. In germline, CDR1 is MGHDK, CDR2 SYGVNS. Trimming took 10 bases from V and 1 from J, leaving 27 bases between them. The entire variable domain, with the rest obtained from reference TRBV25-1 and TRBJ2-3, is as follows: EADIYQTPRYLVIGTGKKITLECSQTMGHDKMYWYQQDPGMELHLIHYSYGVNSTEKGDLSSESTVSRIRTEHFPLTLESARPSHTSQYLCAMSPGSRGVAGTDTQYFGPGTRLTVL.

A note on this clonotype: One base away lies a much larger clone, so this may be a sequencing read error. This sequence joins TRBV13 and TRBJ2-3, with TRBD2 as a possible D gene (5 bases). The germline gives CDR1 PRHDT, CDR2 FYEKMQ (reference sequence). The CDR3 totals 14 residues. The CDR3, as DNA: TGTGCCAACAGCACCGGGAACAGCCGGGATACGCAGTATTTT. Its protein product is CANSTGNSRDTQYF. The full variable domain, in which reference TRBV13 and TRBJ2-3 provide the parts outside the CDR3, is AAGVIQSPRHLIKEKRETATLKCYPIPRHDTVYWYQQGPGQDPQFLISFYEKMQSDKGSIPDRFSAQQFSDYHSELNMSSLELGDSALYFCANSTGNSRDTQYFGPGTRLTVL.